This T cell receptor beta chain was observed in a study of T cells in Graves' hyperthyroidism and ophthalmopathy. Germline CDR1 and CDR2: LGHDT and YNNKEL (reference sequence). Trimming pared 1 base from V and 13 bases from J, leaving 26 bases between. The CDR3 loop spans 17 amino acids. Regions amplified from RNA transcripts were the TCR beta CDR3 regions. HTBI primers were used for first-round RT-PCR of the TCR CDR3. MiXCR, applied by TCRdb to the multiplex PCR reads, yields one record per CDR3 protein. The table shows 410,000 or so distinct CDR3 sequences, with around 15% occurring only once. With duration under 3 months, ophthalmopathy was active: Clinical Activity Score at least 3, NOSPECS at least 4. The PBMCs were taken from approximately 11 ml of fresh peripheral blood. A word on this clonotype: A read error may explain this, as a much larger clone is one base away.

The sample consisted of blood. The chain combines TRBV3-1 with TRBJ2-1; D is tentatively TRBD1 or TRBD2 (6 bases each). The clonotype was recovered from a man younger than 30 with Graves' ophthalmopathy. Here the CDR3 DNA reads TGTGCCAGCAGCCAAGTTGGAAGCGGGCTGGCCTTCGGGGGCCAGTTCTTC. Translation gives CASSQVGSGLAFGGQFF.